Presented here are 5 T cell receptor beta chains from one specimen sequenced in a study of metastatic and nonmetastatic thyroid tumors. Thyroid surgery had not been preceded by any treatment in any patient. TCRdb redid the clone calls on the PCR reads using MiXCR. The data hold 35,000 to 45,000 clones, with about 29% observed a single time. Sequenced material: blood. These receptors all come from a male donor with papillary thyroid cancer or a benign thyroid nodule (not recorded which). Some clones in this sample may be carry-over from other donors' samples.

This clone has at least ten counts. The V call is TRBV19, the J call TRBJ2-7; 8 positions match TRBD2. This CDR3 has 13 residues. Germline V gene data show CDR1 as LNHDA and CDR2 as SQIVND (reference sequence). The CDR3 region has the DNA TGTGCGACGGGAGGGCAAGGACTCGGCGAGCAGTACTTC. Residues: CATGGQGLGEQYF.

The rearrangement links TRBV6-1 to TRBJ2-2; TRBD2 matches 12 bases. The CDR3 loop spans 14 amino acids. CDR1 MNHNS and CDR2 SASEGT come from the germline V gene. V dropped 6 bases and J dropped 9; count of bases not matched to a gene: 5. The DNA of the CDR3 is TGTGCCAGCAGCCAGACTAGCGGGAGCCGGGAGCTGTTTTTT. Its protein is CASSQTSGSRELFF.

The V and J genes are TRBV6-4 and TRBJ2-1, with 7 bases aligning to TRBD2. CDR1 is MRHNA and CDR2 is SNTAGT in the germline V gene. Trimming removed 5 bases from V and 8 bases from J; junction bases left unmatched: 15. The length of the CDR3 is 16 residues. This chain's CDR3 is CASSPVEREPWDEQFF. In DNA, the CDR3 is TGTGCCAGCAGTCCCGTTGAGCGGGAACCCTGGGATGAGCAGTTCTTC.

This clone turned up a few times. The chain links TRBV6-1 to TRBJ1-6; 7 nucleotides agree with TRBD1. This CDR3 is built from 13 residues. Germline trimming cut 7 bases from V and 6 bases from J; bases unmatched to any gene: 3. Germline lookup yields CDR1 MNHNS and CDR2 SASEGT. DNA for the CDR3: TGTGCCAGCAAAACAGGGGCTAATTCACCCCTCCACTTT. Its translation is CASKTGANSPLHF.

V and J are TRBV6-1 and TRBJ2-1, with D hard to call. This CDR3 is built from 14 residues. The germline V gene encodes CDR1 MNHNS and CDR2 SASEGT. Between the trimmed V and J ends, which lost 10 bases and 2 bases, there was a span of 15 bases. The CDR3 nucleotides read TGTGCCAACCAAGGTTGTAGGGCCTACAATGAGCAGTTCTTC. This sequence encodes CANQGCRAYNEQFF.